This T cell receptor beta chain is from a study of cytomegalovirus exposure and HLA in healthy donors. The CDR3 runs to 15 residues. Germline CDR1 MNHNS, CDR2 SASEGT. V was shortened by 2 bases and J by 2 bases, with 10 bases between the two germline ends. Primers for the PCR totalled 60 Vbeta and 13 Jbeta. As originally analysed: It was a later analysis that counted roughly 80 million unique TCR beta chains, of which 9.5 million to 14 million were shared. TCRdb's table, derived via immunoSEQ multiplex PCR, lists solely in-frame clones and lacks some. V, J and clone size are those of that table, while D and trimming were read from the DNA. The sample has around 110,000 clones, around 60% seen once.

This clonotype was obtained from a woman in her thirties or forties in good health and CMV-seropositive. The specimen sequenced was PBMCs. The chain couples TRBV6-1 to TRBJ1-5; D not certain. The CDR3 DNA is TGTGCCAGCAGTGAAACAAGTGCGGGCAATCAGCCCCAGCATTTT. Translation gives CASSETSAGNQPQHF.